The 30 T cell receptor beta chains below all came from one sample that was sequenced in a study of tissue T cells after allogeneic stem cell transplantation. Profiled with immunoSEQ multiplex PCR; TCRdb holds only in-frame clones, not every one. This sample carries some 7,000 clones, about three quarters of them seen once, and the ten largest clones take roughly 14%. The sample in question was skin, obtained at autopsy. Receptor source: a male patient aged 60 or older with steroid-refractory graft-versus-host disease after an allogeneic stem cell transplant. The graft donor may have given rise to some T cells.

J is TRBJ2-2 and V is TRBV7-6; 9 nucleotides match TRBD1. The V gene's germline CDR1 is SGHVS and CDR2 FNYEAQ. J was trimmed by 7 bases and V by 5 bases; bases with no gene match: 5. The CDR3 sequence is 14 residues long. The CDR3 spells CASSPQGAGGELFF. In nucleotides, the CDR3 is TGTGCCAGCAGCCCACAGGGGGCTGGCGGGGAGCTGTTTTTT.

By its share, this clone is large. The J gene is TRBJ2-3, the V gene TRBV18; D assignment may be TRBD1 or TRBD2 (6 bases each). Germline V gives CDR1 KGHSH, CDR2 LQKENI. The length of the CDR3 is 19 residues. Trimming pared 0 bases from V and 1 base from J, leaving 20 bases between. CDR3 amino acids: CASSPPLGGVRTGTDTQYF. CDR3 in DNA: TGTGCCAGCTCACCACCGTTGGGGGGAGTGCGGACAGGCACAGATACGCAGTATTTT.

The chain combines TRBV29-1 with TRBJ1-2; tentatively, D is TRBD1 (6 bases). The ends were cut back, 4 bases at V and 10 bases at J, with 13 bases in the middle. Germline lookup yields CDR1 SQVTM and CDR2 ANQGSEA. The CDR3 runs 11 residues. In DNA form, the CDR3 reads TGCAGCGTTGTCTTGGGGGGCCTCTACACCTTC. This codes for CSVVLGGLYTF.

The sample holds one count of this clone. The rearrangement joins TRBV4-1 to TRBJ1-1, with 11 bases matching TRBD1. The CDR3 has 14 residues. Germline CDR1 is MGHRA and CDR2 is YSYEKL. The V gene end was trimmed by 4 bases and the J gene end by 5 bases; junction bases not matched to a gene: 3. The CDR3, as DNA: TGCGCCAGCAGCCTGGGACAGGGGGGAACTGAAGCTTTCTTT. This encodes CASSLGQGGTEAFF.

This chain connects TRBV29-1 to TRBJ2-7; 8 positions agree with TRBD1. The CDR3 has 13 residues. Trimming at V came to 6 bases and at J to 0 bases, leaving 4 bases not matched to a gene. Looked up from germline, CDR1 is SQVTM and CDR2 is ANQGSEA. The CDR3 DNA reads TGCAGCGTGAGACAGGGGAGCTCCTACGAGCAGTACTTC. It yields the protein CSVRQGSSYEQYF.

V usage is TRBV6-4 and J usage is TRBJ2-5; 11 positions agree with TRBD2. The CDR3 extends over 17 amino acids. The germline V gene encodes CDR1 MRHNA and CDR2 SNTAGT. V shed 3 bases and J 5 bases; nucleotides not matched to a gene: 11. CDR3 coding DNA: TGTGCCAGCAGTGAAGAGGGGATAGCGGGGGGGCTGGAGACCCAGTACTTC. This gives the protein CASSEEGIAGGLETQYF.

The J gene is TRBJ1-4, the V gene TRBV6-6, with TRBD1 as a possible D gene (5 bases). The CDR3 contains 14 residues. Looked up from germline, CDR1 is MNHNY and CDR2 is SVGAGI (reference sequence). Trimming took 8 bases from V and 0 from J, leaving 10 bases between them. CDR3 sequence reads: CASSGDATNEKLFF. CDR3 coding DNA: TGTGCCAGCTCTGGGGACGCAACTAATGAAAAACTGTTTTTT.

For the CDR3, the DNA is TGTGCCAGCAGCCGTCTGAACGGACCTAACACCGGGGAGCTGTTTTTT. Translating gives CASSRLNGPNTGELFF. V gene TRBV3-1 (or the pseudogene TRBV3-2) combines with J gene TRBJ2-2; D gene unclear. The CDR3 runs 16 residues. The germline V and J ends were trimmed by 4 bases and 2 bases, with 14 bases remaining between them. CDR1 and CDR2 (germline): LGHDT, YNNKEL (reference sequence).

Sample share makes this clone large (0.1 to 1%). This sample includes further DNA sequences coding for the same CDR3. Here the CDR3 reads CASRNEKLFF. The CDR3 DNA is TGTGCCAGCAGAAATGAAAAACTGTTTTTT. The rearrangement uses TRBV28 and TRBJ1-4; D gene unclear. Germline V CDR1 and CDR2: MDHEN, SYDVKM. Trimming stripped 6 bases from V and 5 bases from J, with 1 base between. The CDR3 runs 10 residues.

The chain joins TRBV3-1 (or the pseudogene TRBV3-2) to TRBJ2-1; 7 bases line up with TRBD1. J lost 3 bases, V lost 0 bases, and 11 bases had no gene match. Looked up from germline, CDR1 is LGHDT and CDR2 is YNNKEL (reference sequence). The CDR3 is 18 residues long. CDR3 amino acids: CASSQEYLPGQVYNEQFF. The DNA for the CDR3 is TGTGCCAGCAGCCAAGAATACCTCCCCGGACAGGTCTACAATGAGCAGTTCTTC.

The count of this clone is one. The chain recombines TRBV27 with TRBJ1-4, with D perhaps matching TRBD1 (6 bases). The length of the CDR3 is 14 residues. V lost 3 bases, J lost 6 bases, and 11 bases lay in between. Germline V gene data show CDR1 as MNHEY and CDR2 as SMNVEV (reference sequence). In nucleotides, the CDR3 is TGTGCCAGCAGTTTGCTGGGGGCCGATGAAAAACTGTTTTTT. Translated: CASSLLGADEKLFF.

The CDR3 loop reads CASGPPGTGDISSSYNEQFF. CDR3 sequence (DNA): TGCGCCAGCGGTCCCCCCGGGACAGGGGACATCTCCAGCTCCTACAATGAGCAGTTCTTC. The rearrangement joins TRBV23-1 to TRBJ2-1; 10 bases agree with TRBD1. TRBV23-1 is classed as an ORF, of uncertain function. The CDR3 loop spans 20 amino acids. The trim removed 8 bases at V and 0 bases at J, leaving 19 bases unmatched.

The chain combines TRBV9 with TRBJ2-7; possible D gene TRBD1, 5 bases. The germline gives CDR1 SGDLS, CDR2 YYNGEE. The V and J ends lost 0 bases and 3 bases respectively, with 10 bases between them. The CDR3 covers 14 residues. CDR3 nucleotides: TGTGCCAGCAGCGTAGAGGACACTTACTACGAGCAGTACTTC. This encodes CASSVEDTYYEQYF.

The genes are TRBV10-2 and TRBJ1-3; the match to TRBD1 covers 8 bases. The germline V gene has CDR1 WSHSY and CDR2 SAAADI. CDR3 length equals 15 residues. Trimming at V came to 11 bases and at J to 0 bases, leaving 9 bases not matched to a gene. In DNA, the CDR3 is TGCGCCTGTCGGACAGGGCGCTCCTCTGGAAACACCATATATTTT. Its translation: CACRTGRSSGNTIYF.

The rearrangement joins TRBV30 to TRBJ2-7; D is undetermined. The CDR3 length is 12 residues. V lost 0 bases, J lost 6 bases, and 9 bases lay in between. Germline CDR1 and CDR2: GTSNPN and SVGIG (reference sequence). The CDR3 spells CAWSVTGFEQYF. The CDR3 region has the DNA TGTGCCTGGAGTGTAACCGGGTTCGAGCAGTACTTC.

This clone is medium-sized (0.01 to 0.1%) within its sample. The chain is built from TRBV6-5 and TRBJ2-1, with D uncertain. V shed 6 bases and J shed 2 bases, with 14 bases lying between them. Per the germline V gene, CDR1 is MNHEY and CDR2 is SVGAGI. The CDR3 covers 15 residues. The CDR3 is CASSLFRPPYNEQFF. As DNA, the CDR3 is TGTGCCAGCAGCCTATTCCGCCCCCCCTACAATGAGCAGTTCTTC.

The chain is built from TRBV9 and TRBJ2-2, with D perhaps matching TRBD1 (6 bases). The V end lost 4 bases, the J end lost 6 bases, and 16 bases lay between the germline ends. CDR1 and CDR2 (germline): SGDLS, YYNGEE. This CDR3 has 15 residues. CDR3 residues: CASSSRDIPPGELFF. The CDR3 DNA reads TGTGCCAGCAGCAGCCGGGACATCCCTCCCGGGGAGCTGTTTTTT.

This chain links TRBV29-1 with TRBJ1-2, with unresolved D. This CDR3 has 13 amino acids. Trimming took 6 bases from V and 1 from J, leaving 12 bases between them. Per germline, CDR1 SQVTM and CDR2 ANQGSEA. CDR3 nucleotide sequence: TGCAGCGTGCACCGCGGGAGTAACTATGGCTACACCTTC. It yields the protein CSVHRGSNYGYTF.

The chain recombines TRBV3-1 (or the pseudogene TRBV3-2) with TRBJ2-5; maybe TRBD1 (6 bases). The germline gives CDR1 LGHDT, CDR2 YNNKEL (reference sequence). V was trimmed by 0 bases and J by 3 bases, leaving 14 bases between them. CDR3 length: 16 residues. The CDR3 sequence: CASSQETQDREETQYF. CDR3 nucleotides: TGTGCCAGCAGCCAAGAAACACAGGACAGAGAAGAGACCCAGTACTTC.

This rearrangement joins TRBV5-1 to TRBJ2-1; the match to TRBD1 covers 8 bases. V lost 0 bases and J lost 4; bases outside the gene matches: 3. The CDR3 totals 15 residues. The germline CDR1 and CDR2 sequences are SGHRS and YFSETQ. The CDR3 DNA follows: TGCGCCAGCAGCTTGGCAGGGGGCGGTTACAATGAGCAGTTCTTC. Encoded protein: CASSLAGGGYNEQFF.

The chain couples TRBV7-9 to TRBJ2-7; D not certain. Trimming stripped 3 bases from V and 2 bases from J, with 5 bases between. Germline V gives CDR1 SEHNR, CDR2 FQNEAQ (reference sequence). The CDR3 contains 12 residues. The CDR3 DNA reads as TGTGCCAGCAGCTTTGGGGCCTACGAGCAGTACTTC. Translation gives CASSFGAYEQYF.

The chain has TRBV3-1 (or the pseudogene TRBV3-2) and TRBJ1-1, with D possibly being TRBD1 (5 bases). The CDR3 is 15 amino acids. Trimming removed 0 bases at V and 1 base at J, with 9 bases between. The germline CDR1 and CDR2 sequences are LGHDT and YNNKEL (reference sequence). The CDR3 DNA reads as TGTGCCAGCAGCCAAGAGGGGGGGGAGAACACTGAAGCTTTCTTT. It encodes CASSQEGGENTEAFF.

This clone was observed a few times. The chain couples TRBV30 to TRBJ1-4, with D possibly being TRBD1 (6 bases). Germline CDR1 is GTSNPN and CDR2 is SVGIG (reference sequence). V was shortened by 4 bases and J by 7 bases, with 28 bases between the two germline ends. The CDR3 length is 18 residues. The CDR3 spells CAWTRMRFGDRSGEKLFF. In DNA form, the CDR3 reads TGTGCCTGGACCCGGATGAGATTCGGAGACAGGAGTGGTGAAAAACTGTTTTTT.

The chain carries TRBV6-5 and TRBJ1-1; D is perhaps TRBD1 (6 bases). Trimming shortened V by 2 bases and J by 4 bases, and 11 bases separated the two germline ends. The CDR3 runs 14 residues. CDR1 MNHEY and CDR2 SVGAGI come from the germline V gene. The CDR3 DNA is TGTGCCAGCAGTTACGCCGGGACACTCACTGAAGCTTTCTTT. Its protein product is CASSYAGTLTEAFF.

The V gene is TRBV6-1, the J gene TRBJ2-5; D unclear. The CDR3 runs to 15 residues. Trimming took 3 bases from V and 2 from J, leaving 13 bases between them. Germline V gives CDR1 MNHNS, CDR2 SASEGT. The CDR3, as DNA: TGTGCCAGCAGTGATATCACCGGTGGTCAAGAGACCCAGTACTTC. It yields the protein CASSDITGGQETQYF.

J is TRBJ1-1 and V is TRBV7-9; D not resolved. CDR3 length equals 15 residues. Germline V CDR1 and CDR2: SEHNR, FQNEAQ (reference sequence). V was clipped by 5 bases and J by 0 bases, with 13 bases between them. CDR3 loop: CASSHFQVLNTEAFF. CDR3 in DNA: TGTGCCAGCAGCCATTTCCAGGTTTTGAACACTGAAGCTTTCTTT.

The chain is built from TRBV7-2 and TRBJ2-5; 14 bases are a match to TRBD2. Germline CDR1 SGHTA, CDR2 FQGNSA. CDR3 length: 16 residues. V shed 4 bases, J shed 4 bases, and the junction held 5 bases outside the gene matches. The CDR3 nucleotides read TGTGCCAGCAGCTCTAGGACTAGCGGGGGGCCAGAGACCCAGTACTTC. This gives the protein CASSSRTSGGPETQYF. The complete variable domain, with remaining parts taken from reference TRBV7-2 and TRBJ2-5, reads GAGVSQSPSNKVTEKGKDVELRCDPISGHTALYWYRQSLGQGLEFLIYFQGNSAPDKSGLPSDRFSAERTGGSVSTLTIQRTQQEDSAVYLCASSSRTSGGPETQYFGPGTRLLVL.

There are a few counts of this clone. The chain carries TRBV5-1 and TRBJ1-4, with D possibly TRBD1 on 5 matching bases. The CDR3 totals 14 residues. CDR1 is SGHRS, CDR2 YFSETQ, per germline. With 1 base removed from V and 10 bases from J, the gap between germline ends came to 14 bases. CDR3 residues: CASSLIGLRGKLFF. CDR3 DNA: TGCGCCAGCAGCTTGATAGGGTTGAGGGGAAAACTGTTTTTT.

V and J are TRBV5-1 and TRBJ2-1; no reliable D call. Germline V CDR1 and CDR2: SGHRS, YFSETQ. This CDR3 spans 16 amino acids. The ends were cut back, 3 bases at V and 0 bases at J, with 13 bases in the middle. CDR3 in DNA: TGCGCCAGCAGCTCCGATCCATGGAGCTCCTACAATGAGCAGTTCTTC. Its protein is CASSSDPWSSYNEQFF.

This clone occurred once. The chain couples TRBV6-5 to TRBJ2-2; no definite D call. The CDR3 has 14 residues. V lost 7 bases to trimming and J lost 1 base, with 10 bases between them. From germline, CDR1 is MNHEY and CDR2 SVGAGI. The CDR3 nucleotides are TGTGCCAGCACCCCGGACGTGAACACCGGGGAGCTGTTTTTT. It encodes CASTPDVNTGELFF.